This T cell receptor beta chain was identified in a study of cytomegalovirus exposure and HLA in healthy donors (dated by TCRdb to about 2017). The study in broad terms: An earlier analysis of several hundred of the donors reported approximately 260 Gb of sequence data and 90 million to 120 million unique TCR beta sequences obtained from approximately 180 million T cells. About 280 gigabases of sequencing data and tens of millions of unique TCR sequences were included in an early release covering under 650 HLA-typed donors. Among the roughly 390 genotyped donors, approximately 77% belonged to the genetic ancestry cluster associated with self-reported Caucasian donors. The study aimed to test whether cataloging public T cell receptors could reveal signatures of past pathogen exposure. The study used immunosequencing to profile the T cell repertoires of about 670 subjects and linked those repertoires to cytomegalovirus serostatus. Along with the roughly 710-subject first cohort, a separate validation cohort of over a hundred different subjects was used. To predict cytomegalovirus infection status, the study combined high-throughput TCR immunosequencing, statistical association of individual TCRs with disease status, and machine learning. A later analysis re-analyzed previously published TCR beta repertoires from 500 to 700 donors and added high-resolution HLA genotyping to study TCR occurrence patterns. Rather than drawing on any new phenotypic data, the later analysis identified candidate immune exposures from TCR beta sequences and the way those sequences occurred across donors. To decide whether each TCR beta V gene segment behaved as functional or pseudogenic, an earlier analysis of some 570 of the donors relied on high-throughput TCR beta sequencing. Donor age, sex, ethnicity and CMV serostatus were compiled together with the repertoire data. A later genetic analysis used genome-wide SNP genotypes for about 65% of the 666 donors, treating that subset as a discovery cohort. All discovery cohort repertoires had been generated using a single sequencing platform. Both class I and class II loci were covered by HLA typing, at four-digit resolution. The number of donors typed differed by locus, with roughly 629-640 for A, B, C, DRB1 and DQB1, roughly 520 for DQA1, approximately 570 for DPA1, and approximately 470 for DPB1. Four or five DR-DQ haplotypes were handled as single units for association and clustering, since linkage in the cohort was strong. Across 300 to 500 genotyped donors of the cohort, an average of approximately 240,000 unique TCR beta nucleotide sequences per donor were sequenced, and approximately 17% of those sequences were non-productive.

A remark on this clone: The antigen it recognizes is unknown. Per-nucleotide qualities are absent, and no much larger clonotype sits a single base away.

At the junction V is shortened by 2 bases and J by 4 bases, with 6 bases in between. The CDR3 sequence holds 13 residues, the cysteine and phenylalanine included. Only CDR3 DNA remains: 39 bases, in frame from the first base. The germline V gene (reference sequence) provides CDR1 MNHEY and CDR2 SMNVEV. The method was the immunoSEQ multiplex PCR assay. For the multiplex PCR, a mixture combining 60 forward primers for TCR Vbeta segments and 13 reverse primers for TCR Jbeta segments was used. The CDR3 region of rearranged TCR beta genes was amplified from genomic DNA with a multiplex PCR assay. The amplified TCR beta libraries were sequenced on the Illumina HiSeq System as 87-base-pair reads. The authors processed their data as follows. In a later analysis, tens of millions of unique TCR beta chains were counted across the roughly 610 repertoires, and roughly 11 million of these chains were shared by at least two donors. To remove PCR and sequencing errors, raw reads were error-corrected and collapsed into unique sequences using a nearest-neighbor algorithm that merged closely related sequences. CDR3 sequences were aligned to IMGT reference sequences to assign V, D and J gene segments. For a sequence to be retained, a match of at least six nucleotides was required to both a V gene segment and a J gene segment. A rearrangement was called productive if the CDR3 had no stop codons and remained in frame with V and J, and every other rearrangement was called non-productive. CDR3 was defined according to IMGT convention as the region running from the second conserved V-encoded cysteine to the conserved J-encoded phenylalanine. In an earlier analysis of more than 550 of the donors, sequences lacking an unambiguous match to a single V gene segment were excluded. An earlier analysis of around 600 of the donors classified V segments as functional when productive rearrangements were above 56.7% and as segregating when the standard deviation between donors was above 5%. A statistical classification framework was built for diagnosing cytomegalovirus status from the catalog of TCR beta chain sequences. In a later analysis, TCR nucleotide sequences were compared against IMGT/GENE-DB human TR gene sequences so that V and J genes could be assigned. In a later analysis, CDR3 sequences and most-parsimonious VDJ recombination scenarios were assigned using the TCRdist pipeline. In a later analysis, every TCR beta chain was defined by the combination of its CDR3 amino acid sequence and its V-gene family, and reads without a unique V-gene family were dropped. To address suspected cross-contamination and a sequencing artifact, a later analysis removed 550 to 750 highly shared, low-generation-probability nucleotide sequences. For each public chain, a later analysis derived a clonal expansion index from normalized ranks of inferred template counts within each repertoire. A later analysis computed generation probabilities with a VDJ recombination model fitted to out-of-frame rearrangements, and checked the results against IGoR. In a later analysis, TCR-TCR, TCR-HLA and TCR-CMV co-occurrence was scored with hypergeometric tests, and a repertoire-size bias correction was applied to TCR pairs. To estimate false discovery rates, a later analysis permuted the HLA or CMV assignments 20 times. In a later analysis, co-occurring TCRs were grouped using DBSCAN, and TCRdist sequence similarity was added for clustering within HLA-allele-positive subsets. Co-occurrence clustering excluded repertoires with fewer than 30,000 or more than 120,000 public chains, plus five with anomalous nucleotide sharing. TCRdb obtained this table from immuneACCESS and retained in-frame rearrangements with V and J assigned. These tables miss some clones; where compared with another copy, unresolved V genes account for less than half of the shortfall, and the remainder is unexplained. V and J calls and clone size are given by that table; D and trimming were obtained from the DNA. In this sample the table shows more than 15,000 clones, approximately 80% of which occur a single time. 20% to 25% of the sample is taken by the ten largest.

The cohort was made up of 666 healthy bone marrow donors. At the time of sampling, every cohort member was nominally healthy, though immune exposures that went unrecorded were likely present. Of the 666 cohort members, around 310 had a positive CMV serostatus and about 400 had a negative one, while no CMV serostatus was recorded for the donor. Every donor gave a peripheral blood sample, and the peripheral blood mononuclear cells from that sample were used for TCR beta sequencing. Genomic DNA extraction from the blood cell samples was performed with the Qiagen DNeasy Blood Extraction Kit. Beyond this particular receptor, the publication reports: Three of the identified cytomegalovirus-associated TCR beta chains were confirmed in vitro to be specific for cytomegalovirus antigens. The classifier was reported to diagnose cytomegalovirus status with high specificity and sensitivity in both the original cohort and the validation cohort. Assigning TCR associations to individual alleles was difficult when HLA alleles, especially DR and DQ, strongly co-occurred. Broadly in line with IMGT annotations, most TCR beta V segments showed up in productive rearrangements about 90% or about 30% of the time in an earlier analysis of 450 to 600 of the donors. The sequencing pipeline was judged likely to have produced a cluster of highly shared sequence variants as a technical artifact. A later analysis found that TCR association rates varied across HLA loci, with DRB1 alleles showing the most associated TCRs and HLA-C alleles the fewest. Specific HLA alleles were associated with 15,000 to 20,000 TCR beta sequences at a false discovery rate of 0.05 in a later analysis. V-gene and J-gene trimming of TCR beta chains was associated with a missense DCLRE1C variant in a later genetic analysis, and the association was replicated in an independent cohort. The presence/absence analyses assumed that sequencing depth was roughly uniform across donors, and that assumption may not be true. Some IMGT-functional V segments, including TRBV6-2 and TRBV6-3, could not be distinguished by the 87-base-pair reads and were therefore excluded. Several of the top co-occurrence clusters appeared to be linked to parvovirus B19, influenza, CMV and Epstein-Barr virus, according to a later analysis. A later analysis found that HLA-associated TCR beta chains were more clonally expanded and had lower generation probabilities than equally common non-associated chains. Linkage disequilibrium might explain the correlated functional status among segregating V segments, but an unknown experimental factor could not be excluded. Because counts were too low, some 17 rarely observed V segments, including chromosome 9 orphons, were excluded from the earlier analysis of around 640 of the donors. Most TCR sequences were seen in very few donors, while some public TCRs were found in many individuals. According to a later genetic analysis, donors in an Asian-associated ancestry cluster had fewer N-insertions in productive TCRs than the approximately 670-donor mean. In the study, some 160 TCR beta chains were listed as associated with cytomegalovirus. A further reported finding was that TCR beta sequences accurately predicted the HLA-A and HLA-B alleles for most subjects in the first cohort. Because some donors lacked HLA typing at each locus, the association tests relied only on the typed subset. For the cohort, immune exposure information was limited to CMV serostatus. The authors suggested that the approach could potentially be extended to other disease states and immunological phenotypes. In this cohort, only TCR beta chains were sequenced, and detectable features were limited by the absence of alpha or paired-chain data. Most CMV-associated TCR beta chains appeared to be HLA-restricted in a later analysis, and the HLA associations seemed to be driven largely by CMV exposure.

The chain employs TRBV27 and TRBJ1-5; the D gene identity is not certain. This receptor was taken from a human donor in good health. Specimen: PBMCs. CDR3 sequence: CASSLTVNQPQHF. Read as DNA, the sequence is TGTGCCAGCAGTTTAACAGTAAATCAGCCCCAGCATTTT.